Listed below are T cell receptor beta chains from one sample, sequenced in a study of a mutant IDH1 vaccine in newly diagnosed glioma. The antigens for these receptors are not known. TCRdb's table, derived via immunoSEQ multiplex PCR, lists solely in-frame clones and lacks some. The sample lists about 66,000 clones, 65% to 85% seen once, with about 9% in the top ten. Sample: PBMCs, taken from a glioma patient whose treatment included an IDH1 peptide vaccine. These receptors were collected from a woman aged 45 to 65 with glioma. CDR3s include the opening cysteine and the closing phenylalanine or tryptophan.

>14|TRBJ2-7|TRBV30
CAWKPRGVSYEQYF
>14|TRBJ2-5|TRBV27
CASSLFGSRETQYF
>15|TRBJ2-5|TRBV10-3
CAISETSGGQETQYF
>12|TRBJ2-7|TRBV11-3
CATGRETHEQYF
>15|TRBJ2-1|TRBV7-2
CASSLRDRTNNEQFF
>13|TRBJ1-1|TRBV5-1
CASSLEVGTEAFF
>13|TRBJ1-6|TRBV5-1
CASSLGSYSPLHF
>13|TRBJ1-5|TRBV6-6
CASIDRVLEPQHF
>14|TRBJ1-6|TRBV5-6
CASSLDRDNSPLHF
>12|TRBJ2-7|TRBV6-1
CASSEGGGEQYF